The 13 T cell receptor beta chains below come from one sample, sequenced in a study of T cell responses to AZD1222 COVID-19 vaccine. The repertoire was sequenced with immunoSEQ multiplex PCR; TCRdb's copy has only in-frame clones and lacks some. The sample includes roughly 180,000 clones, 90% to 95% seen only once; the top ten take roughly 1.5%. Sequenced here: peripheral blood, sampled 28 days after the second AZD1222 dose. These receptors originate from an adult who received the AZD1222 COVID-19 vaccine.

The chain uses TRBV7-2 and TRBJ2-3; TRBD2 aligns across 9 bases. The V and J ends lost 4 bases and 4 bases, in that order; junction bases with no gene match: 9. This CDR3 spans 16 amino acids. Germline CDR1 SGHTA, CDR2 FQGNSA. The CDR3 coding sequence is TGTGCCAGCAGCTGGGGTAGCGGGGGAGGGGCAGATACGCAGTATTTT. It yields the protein CASSWGSGGGADTQYF.

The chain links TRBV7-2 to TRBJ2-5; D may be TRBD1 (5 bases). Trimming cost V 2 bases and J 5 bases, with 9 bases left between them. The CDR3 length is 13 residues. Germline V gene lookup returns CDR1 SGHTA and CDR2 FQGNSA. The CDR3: CASSLRGLETQYF. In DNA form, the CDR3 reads TGTGCCAGCAGCTTAAGGGGATTGGAGACCCAGTACTTC.

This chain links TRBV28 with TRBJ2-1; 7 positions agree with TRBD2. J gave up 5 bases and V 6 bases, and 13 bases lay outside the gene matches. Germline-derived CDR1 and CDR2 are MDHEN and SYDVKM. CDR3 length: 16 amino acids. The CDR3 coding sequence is TGTGCCAGCAGCCCCCGGCTGGCGGGACTACACAATGAGCAGTTCTTC. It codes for CASSPRLAGLHNEQFF.

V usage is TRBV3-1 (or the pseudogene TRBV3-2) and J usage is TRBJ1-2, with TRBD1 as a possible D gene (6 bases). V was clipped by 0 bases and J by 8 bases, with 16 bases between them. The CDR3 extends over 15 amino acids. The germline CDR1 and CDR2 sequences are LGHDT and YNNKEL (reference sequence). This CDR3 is CASSQDLGGQRGYTF. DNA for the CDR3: TGTGCCAGCAGCCAAGATTTGGGGGGCCAAAGGGGCTACACCTTC.

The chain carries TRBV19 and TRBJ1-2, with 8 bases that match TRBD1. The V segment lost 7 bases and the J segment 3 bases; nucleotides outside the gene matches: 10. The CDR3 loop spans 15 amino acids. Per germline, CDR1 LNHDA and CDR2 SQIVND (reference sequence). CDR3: CASTPARGQDYGYTF. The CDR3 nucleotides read TGTGCCAGTACCCCGGCGCGGGGACAGGACTATGGCTACACCTTC.

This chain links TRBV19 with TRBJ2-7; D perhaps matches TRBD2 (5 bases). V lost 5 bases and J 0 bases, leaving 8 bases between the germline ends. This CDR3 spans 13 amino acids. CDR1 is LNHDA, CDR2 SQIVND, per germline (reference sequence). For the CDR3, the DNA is TGTGCCAGTAGTTACCGGGGCTCCTACGAGCAGTACTTC. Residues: CASSYRGSYEQYF.

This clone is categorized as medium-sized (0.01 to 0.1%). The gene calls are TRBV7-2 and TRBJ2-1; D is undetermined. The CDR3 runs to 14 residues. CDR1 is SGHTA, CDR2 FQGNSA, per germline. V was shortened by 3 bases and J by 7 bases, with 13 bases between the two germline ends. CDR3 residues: CASSFRTVSNEQFF. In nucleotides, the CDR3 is TGTGCCAGCAGCTTCCGAACGGTCTCGAATGAGCAGTTCTTC.

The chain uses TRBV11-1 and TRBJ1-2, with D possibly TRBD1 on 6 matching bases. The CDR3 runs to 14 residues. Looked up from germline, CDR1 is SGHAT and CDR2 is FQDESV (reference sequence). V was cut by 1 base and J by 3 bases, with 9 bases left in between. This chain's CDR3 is CASSLGNRDYGYTF. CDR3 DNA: TGTGCCAGCAGCTTAGGGAACAGGGACTATGGCTACACCTTC.

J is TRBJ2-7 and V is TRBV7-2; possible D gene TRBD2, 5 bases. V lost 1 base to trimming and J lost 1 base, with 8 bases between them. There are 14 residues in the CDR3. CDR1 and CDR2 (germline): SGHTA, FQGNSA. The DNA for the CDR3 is TGTGCCAGCAGCTTAGATCCGGGATCCTACGAGCAGTACTTC. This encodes CASSLDPGSYEQYF.

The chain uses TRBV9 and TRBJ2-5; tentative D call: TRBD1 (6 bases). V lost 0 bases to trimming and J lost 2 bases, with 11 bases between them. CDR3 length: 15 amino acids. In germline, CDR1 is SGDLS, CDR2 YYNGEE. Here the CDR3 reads CASSVVKGVQETQYF. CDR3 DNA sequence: TGTGCCAGCAGCGTAGTGAAGGGGGTACAAGAGACCCAGTACTTC.

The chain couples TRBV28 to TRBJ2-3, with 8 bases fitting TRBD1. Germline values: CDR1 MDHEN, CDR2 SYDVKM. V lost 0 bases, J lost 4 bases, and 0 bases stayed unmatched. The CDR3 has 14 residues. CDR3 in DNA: TGTGCCAGCAGTTTATGGACAGGGGCAGATACGCAGTATTTT. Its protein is CASSLWTGADTQYF.

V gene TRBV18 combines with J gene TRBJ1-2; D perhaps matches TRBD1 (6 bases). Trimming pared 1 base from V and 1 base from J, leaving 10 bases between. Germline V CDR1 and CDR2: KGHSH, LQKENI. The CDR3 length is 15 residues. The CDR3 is CASSPRQEGNYGYTF. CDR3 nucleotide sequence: TGTGCCAGCTCACCACGACAGGAGGGTAACTATGGCTACACCTTC.

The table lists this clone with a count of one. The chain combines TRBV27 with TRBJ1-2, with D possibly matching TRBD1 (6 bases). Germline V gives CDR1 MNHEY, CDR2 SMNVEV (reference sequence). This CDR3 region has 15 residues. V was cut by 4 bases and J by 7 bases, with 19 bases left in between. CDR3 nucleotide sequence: TGTGCCAGCAGTTACTCCGGGACACCCGGCGCTGGCTACACCTTC. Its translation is CASSYSGTPGAGYTF.